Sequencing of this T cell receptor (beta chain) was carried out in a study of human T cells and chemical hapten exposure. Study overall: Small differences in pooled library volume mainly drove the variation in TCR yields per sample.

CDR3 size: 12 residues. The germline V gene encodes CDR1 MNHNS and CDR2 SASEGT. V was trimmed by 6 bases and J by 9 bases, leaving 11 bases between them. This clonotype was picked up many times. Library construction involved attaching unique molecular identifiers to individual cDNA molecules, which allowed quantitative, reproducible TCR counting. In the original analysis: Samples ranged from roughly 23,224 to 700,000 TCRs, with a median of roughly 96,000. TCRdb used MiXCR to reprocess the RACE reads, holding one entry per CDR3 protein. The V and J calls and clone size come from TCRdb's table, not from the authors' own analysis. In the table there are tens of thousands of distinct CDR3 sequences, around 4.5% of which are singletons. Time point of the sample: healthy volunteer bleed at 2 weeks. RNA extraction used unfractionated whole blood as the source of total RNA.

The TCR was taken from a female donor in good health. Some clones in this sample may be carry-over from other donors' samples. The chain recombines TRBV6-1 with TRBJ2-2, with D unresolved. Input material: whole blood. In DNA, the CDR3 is TGTGCCAGCAGAGAGCTTCGGAGGGAGCTGTTTTTT. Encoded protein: CASRELRRELFF.